The 23 T cell receptor beta chains reported below all come from one sample, sequenced in a study of shared clonotypes between healthy human individuals. TCRdb's table, derived via immunoSEQ multiplex PCR, lists solely in-frame clones and lacks some. In the table there are about 870,000 clones, around 93% of which are singletons. Naive CD8 cells comprised CD45RO-negative, CCR7-positively selected cells, excluding terminally differentiated effector memory CD45RA+ cells. The source material was naive CD8+ T cells sorted from blood. These receptors originate from a man aged 30-40 years in good health.

This chain connects TRBV9 to TRBJ2-1; D might be TRBD2 (5 bases). This CDR3 has 14 amino acids. Germline assignment: CDR1 SGDLS and CDR2 YYNGEE. Trimming removed 4 bases at V and 4 bases at J, with 12 bases between. The CDR3: CASSPPTGYNEQFF. In DNA, the CDR3 is TGTGCCAGCAGCCCCCCGACGGGGTACAATGAGCAGTTCTTC.

This rearrangement joins TRBV10-3 to TRBJ2-3; D unresolved. With 0 bases removed from V and 0 bases from J, the gap between germline ends came to 10 bases. The CDR3 sequence is 16 residues long. Germline V gives CDR1 ENHRY, CDR2 SYGVKD. CDR3 loop: CAISESPEHSTDTQYF. The CDR3 nucleotides read TGTGCCATCAGTGAGTCGCCAGAACACAGCACAGATACGCAGTATTTT.

The CDR3 sequence: CASRGSYNEQFF. Here the CDR3 DNA reads TGTGCCAGCAGGGGCTCCTACAATGAGCAGTTCTTC. This sequence joins TRBV28 and TRBJ2-1; D remains unclear. Germline-derived CDR1 and CDR2 are MDHEN and SYDVKM. This CDR3 comprises 12 residues. V lost 6 bases, J lost 0 bases, and 3 bases lay in between.

The chain couples TRBV5-1 to TRBJ2-3; TRBD2 agrees at 11 bases. The CDR3 contains 18 residues. The V gene's germline CDR1 is SGHRS and CDR2 YFSETQ. The V and J ends lost 4 bases and 0 bases, in that order; junction bases with no gene match: 10. The CDR3 reads CASSKGLAGGISTDTQYF. The CDR3 DNA is TGCGCCAGCAGCAAAGGACTAGCGGGTGGGATTAGCACAGATACGCAGTATTTT.

The V gene is TRBV7-2, the J gene TRBJ1-2; D unclear. The germline CDR1 and CDR2 sequences are SGHTA and FQGNSA. The CDR3 consists of 12 residues. The V end lost 5 bases, the J end lost 7 bases, and 11 bases lay between the germline ends. CDR3 DNA: TGTGCCAGCAGCCCCCCGGCATCTGGCTACACCTTC. Amino acids: CASSPPASGYTF.

CDR3 protein: CASSPSGTANQPQHF. CDR3 sequence (DNA): TGCGCCAGCAGCCCGAGCGGGACAGCTAATCAGCCCCAGCATTTT. This chain joins TRBV5-1 and TRBJ1-5; TRBD1 agrees at 7 bases. Per the germline V gene, CDR1 is SGHRS and CDR2 is YFSETQ. The CDR3 spans 15 residues. The J segment lost 4 bases and the V segment lost 4 bases, leaving 8 bases of the junction unmatched.

The chain joins TRBV27 to TRBJ2-3; weak D call: TRBD2 (5 bases). CDR1 is MNHEY and CDR2 is SMNVEV in the germline V gene (reference sequence). Trimming left V 6 bases short and J 4 bases short, with 8 bases between. This CDR3 region has 12 residues. CDR3 residues: CASSHGADTQYF. The CDR3 bases are TGTGCCAGCAGCCACGGGGCAGATACGCAGTATTTT.

The chain couples TRBV9 to TRBJ1-1; D ambiguous. The CDR3 loop spans 14 amino acids. V was clipped by 3 bases and J by 1 base, with 10 bases between them. Germline V gene sequence: CDR1 SGDLS, CDR2 YYNGEE. The CDR3 protein is CASSAYNWNTEAFF. The CDR3 DNA is TGTGCCAGCAGCGCATATAACTGGAACACTGAAGCTTTCTTT.

The chain couples TRBV15 to TRBJ2-1; 8 bases line up with TRBD1. Germline CDR1 and CDR2: LNHNV and YYDKDF (reference sequence). Losses at the gene ends were 8 bases for V and 7 bases for J; bases not matched to a gene: 10. The CDR3 covers 14 residues. Here the CDR3 DNA reads TGTGCCACCCAAAGGACAGGGAAAACGAATGAGCAGTTCTTC. This encodes CATQRTGKTNEQFF.

The chain has TRBV7-6 and TRBJ2-7; TRBD1 aligns across 8 bases. Losses at the gene ends were 2 bases for V and 0 bases for J; bases not matched to a gene: 3. In germline, CDR1 is SGHVS, CDR2 FNYEAQ. This CDR3 contains 15 residues. CDR3 DNA: TGTGCCAGCAGCTTAAAACAGGGGGGCTCCTACGAGCAGTACTTC. Translation: CASSLKQGGSYEQYF.

The genes are TRBV29-1 and TRBJ1-4; D perhaps matches TRBD1 (5 bases). Trimming took off 6 bases at V and 7 bases at J, with 12 bases between the two ends. CDR3 length equals 12 residues. Germline V gives CDR1 SQVTM, CDR2 ANQGSEA. The CDR3 is CSVPDGGEKLFF. CDR3 coding DNA: TGCAGCGTACCGGACGGGGGTGAAAAACTGTTTTTT.

As to this clone: Other DNA sequences in the sample encode the same CDR3. The chain recombines TRBV19 with TRBJ1-5; D not certain. This CDR3 is built from 14 residues. V lost 3 bases, J lost 4 bases, and 10 bases lay in between. Germline V gene sequence: CDR1 LNHDA, CDR2 SQIVND (reference sequence). The CDR3 nucleotides read TGTGCCAGTAGTATTGTCAGCGGGAATCAGCCCCAGCATTTT. Its protein product is CASSIVSGNQPQHF. The variable domain in full, completed from reference TRBV19 and TRBJ1-5, reads DGGITQSPKYLFRKEGQNVTLSCEQNLNHDAMYWYRQDPGQGLRLIYYSQIVNDFQKGDIAEGYSVSREKKESFPLTVTSAQKNPTAFYLCASSIVSGNQPQHFGDGTRLSIL.

V usage is TRBV6-5 and J usage is TRBJ2-1, with D perhaps matching TRBD2 (5 bases). CDR1 and CDR2 from the germline V gene are MNHEY and SVGAGI. Trimming removed 5 bases from V and 6 bases from J, with 11 bases in between. CDR3 size: 13 residues. CDR3 protein: CASSTADSNEQFF. DNA for the CDR3: TGTGCCAGCAGTACTGCGGACTCCAATGAGCAGTTCTTC.

The V call is TRBV18, the J call TRBJ2-7; 11 bases map to TRBD2. The CDR3 extends over 17 amino acids. V gave up 0 bases and J gave up 0 bases; unmatched junction bases: 4. The germline V gene encodes CDR1 KGHSH and CDR2 LQKENI. DNA for the CDR3: TGTGCCAGCTCACCACCCCCGGGACTAGCGGCCTCCTACGAGCAGTACTTC. This codes for CASSPPPGLAASYEQYF.

CDR3 DNA: TGTGCCAGAAGCTTGAAATGGGGAAATGCCTCCTACGAGCAGTACTTC. Its protein is CARSLKWGNASYEQYF. The V and J genes are TRBV5-3 and TRBJ2-7; no clear D. TRBV5-3 is flagged as an ORF with uncertain function. The CDR3 runs to 16 residues. The V gene lost 1 base and the J gene lost 0 bases, with 14 bases spanning the gap.

This chain connects TRBV10-2 to TRBJ2-2, with D perhaps TRBD2 (7 bases). The CDR3 contains 14 residues. Germline CDR1 WSHSY, CDR2 SAAADI. With 8 bases removed from V and 2 bases from J, the gap between germline ends came to 12 bases. The CDR3 reads CASGGAVNTGELFF. The CDR3 region has the DNA TGCGCCAGCGGGGGGGCGGTAAACACCGGGGAGCTGTTTTTT.

For the CDR3, the DNA is TGTGCCAGCAGCTTAGGGGTGTTCACAGATACGCAGTATTTT. Translating gives CASSLGVFTDTQYF. The rearrangement joins TRBV11-2 to TRBJ2-3; D is unresolved. V dropped 1 base and J dropped 2 bases, with 7 bases sitting between them. The CDR3 length is 14 residues. CDR1 and CDR2 from the germline V gene are SGHAT and FQNNGV. Variable domain in full (rest from reference TRBV11-2 and TRBJ2-3): EAGVAQSPRYKIIEKRQSVAFWCNPISGHATLYWYQQILGQGPKLLIQFQNNGVVDDSQLPKDRFSAERLKGVDSTLKIQPAKLEDSAVYLCASSLGVFTDTQYFGPGTRLTVL.

This chain uses TRBV27 with TRBJ2-3; 7 nucleotides agree with TRBD2. CDR3 length: 17 residues. CDR1 is MNHEY, CDR2 SMNVEV, per germline (reference sequence). The ends lost 5 bases at V and 3 bases at J; junction bases unmatched: 14. In nucleotides, the CDR3 is TGTGCCAGCAGTCCCAATTCAGTAGCGGGTATAACAGATACGCAGTATTTT. Encoded protein: CASSPNSVAGITDTQYF.

Of note for this clone: The same CDR3 is also encoded by other DNA sequences in this sample. The DNA of the CDR3 is TGTGCCAGCAGCCCGGGACAGGGGGCCTACGAGCAGTACTTC. Translating gives CASSPGQGAYEQYF. The chain uses TRBV13 and TRBJ2-7; 11 bases line up with TRBD1. Germline-derived CDR1 and CDR2 are PRHDT and FYEKMQ (reference sequence). V dropped 5 bases and J dropped 2; count of bases not matched to a gene: 2. CDR3 length: 14 amino acids.

In this sample, this clone turned up a few times. The V gene is TRBV30, the J gene TRBJ2-7; 9 bases map to TRBD1. J was trimmed by 2 bases and V by 2 bases; bases with no gene match: 4. CDR3 size: 14 residues. Germline V gives CDR1 GTSNPN, CDR2 SVGIG (reference sequence). The CDR3 DNA reads TGTGCCTGGAGTTGGGGGACAGGGACCTACGAGCAGTACTTC. This sequence encodes CAWSWGTGTYEQYF.

The CDR3 DNA follows: TGCGCCAGCAGCGGCTCCGGGAAGAATGAGCAGTTCTTC. Its translation: CASSGSGKNEQFF. The rearrangement joins TRBV4-1 to TRBJ2-1; weak D call: TRBD2 (5 bases). Germline-derived CDR1 and CDR2 are MGHRA and YSYEKL. V was shortened by 5 bases and J by 7 bases, with 12 bases between the two germline ends. The CDR3 contains 13 residues.

The gene calls are TRBV2 and TRBJ2-1; D possibly corresponds to TRBD1 (5 bases). Germline lookup yields CDR1 SNHLY and CDR2 FYNNEI. The CDR3 sequence is 13 residues long. V lost 2 bases to trimming and J lost 6 bases, with 8 bases between them. CDR3 sequence reads: CASSEQGINEQFF. The CDR3 coding sequence is TGTGCCAGCAGTGAACAGGGTATCAATGAGCAGTTCTTC. Based on the CDR3 plus reference TRBV2 and TRBJ2-1, the full variable domain is EPEVTQTPSHQVTQMGQEVILRCVPISNHLYFYWYRQILGQKVEFLVSFYNNEISEKSEIFDDQFSVERPDGSNFTLKIRSTKLEDSAMYFCASSEQGINEQFFGPGTRLTVL.

The rearrangement joins TRBV19 to TRBJ2-1; 13 bases align to TRBD2. Germline V lookup: CDR1 LNHDA, CDR2 SQIVND (reference sequence). Losses at the gene ends were 1 base for V and 7 bases for J; bases not matched to a gene: 4. The CDR3 sequence is 16 residues long. The CDR3: CASSIVGGLAGNEQFF. CDR3 nucleotide sequence: TGTGCCAGTAGTATAGTGGGGGGACTAGCGGGAAATGAGCAGTTCTTC.